What follows describes a single T cell receptor (beta chain). One junction end does not reproduce the germline sequence, and a read error may be involved. CDR1 and CDR2 from the germline V gene are ENHRY and SYGVKD. The CDR3 covers 14 residues. MiXCR was run by TCRdb on the RT-PCR reads, yielding one entry per CDR3 protein. The sample lists 550,000 to 750,000 distinct CDR3 sequences, approximately 14% seen once, with roughly 3.9% in the top ten. The sequenced material came from memory CD4+ T cells from blood. The chain uses TRBV10-3 and TRBJ2-3; 10 nucleotides match TRBD2. The TCR comes from a female donor in good health, serving as a healthy control. This CDR3 is CAISASGSKDTQYF. DNA for the CDR3: TGTGCCATCTCGGCTAGCGGGAGCAAAGATACGCAGTATTTT.